This TCR beta chain was found in a study of regulatory T cells in long-lasting Graves disease. Study as a whole: For a period under 3 months, newly diagnosed Graves' patients had taken antithyroid drugs.

Time point reported: newly diagnosed GD, antithyroid drugs for less than 3 months. PBMC-derived RNA was used for the TCR library. Study outcomes and limitations: The number of shared public clonotypes was higher in persistent patients (2,741) than new patients (roughly 970).

Construction of the TCR beta libraries employed iRepertoire HTBI primers in conjunction with Arm-PCR of CDR3 regions. TCRdb analysed the multiplex PCR reads with MiXCR anew, one entry per CDR3 protein. The sample includes 350,000 to 550,000 distinct CDR3 sequences, 12% to 15% of them seen just once. Remarks on this clonotype: Its antigen is still unknown.

Germline V gene data show CDR1 as MNHNS and CDR2 as SASEGT. The CDR3 contains 18 residues. V shed 7 bases, J shed 0 bases, and the junction held 15 bases outside the gene matches. The same sample was also used in a study of T cells in Graves' hyperthyroidism and ophthalmopathy. That study adds: HTBI primers drove first-round RT-PCR of the TCR CDR3.

The receptor was derived from a woman in her fifties or sixties with Graves disease. V is TRBV6-1 and J is TRBJ2-5, with 9 bases lining up with TRBD1. The input for sequencing was peripheral blood mononuclear cells (PBMCs), taken at new diagnosis, from a patient treated with antithyroid drugs. Here the CDR3 DNA reads TGTGCCAGCAAGCTAGGGACAGGGTTCCAGAAGTACCAAGAGACCCAGTACTTC. Its protein product is CASKLGTGFQKYQETQYF.